This paragraph reports one T cell receptor (beta chain). Its antigen remains unknown. This specimen comes from a study of vaccination effects on CD4 cells after COVID-19. TCRdb's table, derived via immunoSEQ multiplex PCR, lists solely in-frame clones and lacks some. Altogether 60,000 to 70,000 clones are present, 75% to 85% being singletons, with the ten largest covering about 2.4%. General study points: Few convalescent patients were included, and no early post-infection timepoints were sampled.

Sequencing followed a ViraFEST assay step that expanded antigen-specific CD4+ T cells with viral peptide pools. It was after 10 days of culture that CD4+ T cells were isolated. According to the study, vaccine recipients showed no prior SARS-CoV-2 infection and negative nucleocapsid antibodies. Each culture well received a few million PBMC. These cells were then cultured in IMDM with approximately 9.8 IU/ml IL-2 and roughly 10 ug/ml peptides. Germline V lookup: CDR1 GTSNPN, CDR2 SVGIG (reference sequence). The J segment lost 3 bases and the V segment lost 2 bases, leaving 7 bases of the junction unmatched. The CDR3 extends over 16 amino acids.

The sample in question was CD4+ T cells from PBMCs cultured with HCoV-229E spike peptides, obtained before COVID-19 vaccination. The chain employs TRBV30 and TRBJ2-1; 10 bases are a match to TRBD2. The sequence derives from a human donor who received a COVID-19 vaccine. CDR3 loop: CAWSSLASGGYNEQFF. CDR3 coding DNA: TGTGCCTGGAGTTCCCTTGCTAGCGGGGGCTACAATGAGCAGTTCTTC. The full variable domain, completed using reference TRBV30 and TRBJ2-1, is SQTIHQWPATLVQPVGSPLSLECTVEGTSNPNLYWYRQAAGRGLQLLFYSVGIGQISSEVPQNLSASRPQDRQFILSSKKLLLSDSGFYLCAWSSLASGGYNEQFFGPGTRLTVL.